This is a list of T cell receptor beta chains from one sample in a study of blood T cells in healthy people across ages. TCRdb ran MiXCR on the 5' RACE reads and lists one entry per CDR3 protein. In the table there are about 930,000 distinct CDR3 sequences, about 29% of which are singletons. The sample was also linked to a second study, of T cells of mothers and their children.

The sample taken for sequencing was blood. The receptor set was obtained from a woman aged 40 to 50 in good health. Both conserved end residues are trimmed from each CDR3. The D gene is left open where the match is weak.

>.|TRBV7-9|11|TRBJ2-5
ASSLADEETQY
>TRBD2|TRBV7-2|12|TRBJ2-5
ASSPGLDVETQY
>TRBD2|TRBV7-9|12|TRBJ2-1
ASSPGLAWVEQF
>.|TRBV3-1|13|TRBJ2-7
ASSQVSGGTYEQY
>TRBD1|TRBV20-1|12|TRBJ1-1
SANYRGMNTEAF
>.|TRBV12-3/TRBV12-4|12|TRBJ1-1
ASSIGQGHTEAF
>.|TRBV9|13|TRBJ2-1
ASSPLSITYNEQF
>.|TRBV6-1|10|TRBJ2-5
ASWRPQETQY
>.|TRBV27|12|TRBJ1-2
ASSLRGGSGGYT
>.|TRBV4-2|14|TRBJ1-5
ASSPGGAHSNQPQH
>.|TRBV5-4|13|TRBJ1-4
ASSGVGRGEEKLF
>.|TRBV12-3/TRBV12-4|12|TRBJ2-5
ASSWEGARETQY
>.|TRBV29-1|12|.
SVEGSLSEETQY
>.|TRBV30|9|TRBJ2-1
AWAGVNEQF
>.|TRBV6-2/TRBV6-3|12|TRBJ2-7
ASSYTRGTYEQY
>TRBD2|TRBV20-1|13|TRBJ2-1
SALSSGRSYNEQF
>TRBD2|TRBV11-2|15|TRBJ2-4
ASSSNWVPGLAGEQY
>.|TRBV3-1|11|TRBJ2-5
ASSNSVEETQY
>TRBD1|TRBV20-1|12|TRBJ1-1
SARDRTGVAEAF
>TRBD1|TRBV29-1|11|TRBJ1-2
SVLSGQPYGYT
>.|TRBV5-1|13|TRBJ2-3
ASSLGGATTDTQY
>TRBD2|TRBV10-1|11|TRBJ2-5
ASRASGQETQY
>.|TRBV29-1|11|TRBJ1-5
SVQAGGDQPQH
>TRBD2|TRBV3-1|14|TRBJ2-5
ASSQSLAGGREEQY
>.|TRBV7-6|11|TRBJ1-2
ASSKQGRRGYT
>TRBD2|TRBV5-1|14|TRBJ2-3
ASSPPGLAGPDTQY
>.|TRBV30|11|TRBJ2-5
AHRTRYQETQY
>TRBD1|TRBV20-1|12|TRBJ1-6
SASKTGIDLPLH
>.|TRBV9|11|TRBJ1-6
ASSARVNSPLH
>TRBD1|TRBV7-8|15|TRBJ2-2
ASSSPKGAAYRGELF
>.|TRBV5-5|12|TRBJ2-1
ASSLEWVLAEQF
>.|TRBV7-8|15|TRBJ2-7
ASSLGSASTGRYEQY
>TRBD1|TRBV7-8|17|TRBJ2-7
ASSLGGRDRGFLVYEQY
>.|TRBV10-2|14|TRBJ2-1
ASSDPPALSYNEQF
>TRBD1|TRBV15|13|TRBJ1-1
ATSRGTGGQSEAF
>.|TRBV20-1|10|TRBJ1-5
SARGQGVAQH
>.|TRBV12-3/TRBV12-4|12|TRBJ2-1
ASSFTGTSNEQF
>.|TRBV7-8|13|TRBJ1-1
ASSSQIQGSTEAF
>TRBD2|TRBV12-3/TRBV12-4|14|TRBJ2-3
ASRLTRGGRTDTQY
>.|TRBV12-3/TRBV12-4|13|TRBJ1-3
ASSRDGSSGNTIY
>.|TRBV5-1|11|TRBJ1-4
ASSSPTNEKLF
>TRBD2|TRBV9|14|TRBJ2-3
ASSPLAGVSTDTQY
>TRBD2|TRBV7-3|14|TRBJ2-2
ASSYSGGPNTGELF
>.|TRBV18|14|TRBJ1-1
ASSPQRAPLNTEAF
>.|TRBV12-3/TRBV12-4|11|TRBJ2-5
ASRSADRKTQY
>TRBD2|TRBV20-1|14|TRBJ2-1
SARDALAGSGMGQF
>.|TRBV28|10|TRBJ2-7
ASSLLGREQY
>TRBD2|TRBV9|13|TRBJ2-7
ASSPRTSGPYEQY
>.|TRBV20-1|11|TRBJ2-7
SARAETVYEQY
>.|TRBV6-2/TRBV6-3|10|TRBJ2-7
ASSYTDYEQY
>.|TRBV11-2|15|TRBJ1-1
ASSVRVHALMNTEAF
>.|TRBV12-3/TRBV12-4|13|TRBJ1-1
ASSAPGPLATEAF
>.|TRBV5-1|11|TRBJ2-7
ASSTTGAYEQY
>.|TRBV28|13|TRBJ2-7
AGSFLDWGSYEQY